Listed below are T cell receptor beta chains from one sample, sequenced in a study of T cell repertoires in cytomegalovirus infection. TCRdb analysed the reads with MiXCR anew, one entry per CDR3 protein. The table lists around 710,000 distinct CDR3 sequences, under 35% of them singletons. Their antigen targets remain unknown. The starting material was cultured CD8+ T cells from PBMCs, obtained from culture after CMV antigen stimulation. These receptors were obtained from a human donor in good health (CMV status not recorded). Some clones in this sample may be carry-over from other donors' samples. Each CDR3 is given with its conserved first and last residue. The D gene is left open where the match is weak. Rows give clone size only sometimes, using once, few, many, or a class for an expanded clone.

abundance	j_gene	len	d_gene	v_gene	CDR3nt	CDR3aa
.	TRBJ1-1	11	.	TRBV12-3/TRBV12-4	TGTGCCAGCAGTACGGGGTCTGAAGCTTTCTTT	CASSTGSEAFF
.	TRBJ2-3	14	.	TRBV28	TGTGCCAGCAGTTTATACGACCTCACAGATACGCAGTATTTT	CASSLYDLTDTQYF
many	TRBJ1-5	14	.	TRBV7-8	TGTGCCAGCAGCTTGACGACTCGGAGGGAGCCCCAGCATTTT	CASSLTTRREPQHF
.	TRBJ2-5	13	.	TRBV7-8	TGTGCCAGCAGCCCCAGAATCCAAGAGACCCAGTACTTC	CASSPRIQETQYF
.	TRBJ2-7	14	.	TRBV19	TGTGCCAGTAGTCCTACGGGACAAACCTACGAGCAGTACTTC	CASSPTGQTYEQYF
few	TRBJ2-1	16	TRBD2	TRBV6-5	TGTGCCAGCAGTTACGAAATGCTAGCGGACTACAATGAGCAGTTCTTC	CASSYEMLADYNEQFF
many	TRBJ1-3	15	.	TRBV7-6	TGTGCCAGCACCCTTAACGGAGAAGCTGGAAACACCATATATTTT	CASTLNGEAGNTIYF
.	TRBJ1-5	14	TRBD1	TRBV20-1	TGCAGTGCTATCGACAGGGGCCTCAATCAGCCCCAGCATTTT	CSAIDRGLNQPQHF
.	TRBJ2-3	21	TRBD2	TRBV20-1	TGCAGTGCTAGCAAGTGGCCAGACGGGGGGTTGCTGCGTGCTAGCACAGATACGCAGTATTTT	CSASKWPDGGLLRASTDTQYF
few	TRBJ2-3	15	.	TRBV28	TGTGCCAGCGGCCTGGGGGACACAAGCACAGATACGCAGTATTTT	CASGLGDTSTDTQYF
once	TRBJ2-6	15	.	TRBV4-1	TGCGCCAGCAGCCAGGCCTCCTCTGGGGCCAACGTCCTGACTTTC	CASSQASSGANVLTF
.	TRBJ2-1	20	TRBD2	TRBV27	TGTGCCAGCAGGCCTCGGACTAGCGGGGGGCGATACCTTTTTCACAATGAGCAGTTCTTC	CASRPRTSGGRYLFHNEQFF
.	TRBJ2-7	14	.	TRBV27	TGTGCCAGCAGTCCTCGGACAGAGTCCTACGAGCAGTACTTC	CASSPRTESYEQYF
few	TRBJ2-1	20	TRBD2	TRBV4-2	TGTGCCAGCAGCCCCCGTTTAGGGACTAGCGGGGGGAGCTCCTACAATGAGCAGTTCTTC	CASSPRLGTSGGSSYNEQFF
.	TRBJ1-5	14	.	TRBV6-6	TGTGCCAGCAGTTACGGGGGGCAGAATCAGCCCCAGCATTTT	CASSYGGQNQPQHF
few	TRBJ2-7	12	.	TRBV4-1	TGCGCCAGCAGCCAAGATCTCGGCGAGCAGTACTTC	CASSQDLGEQYF
.	TRBJ2-1	15	TRBD2	TRBV6-5	TGTGCCAGCAGTTATGTGGTAGCGGGGGCAGGTGAGCAGTTCTTC	CASSYVVAGAGEQFF
few	TRBJ2-5	15	TRBD1	TRBV12-3/TRBV12-4	TGTGCCAGCAGTATGCCCAGGGGGCGCGTGGAGACCCAGTACTTC	CASSMPRGRVETQYF
many	TRBJ2-5	14	.	TRBV7-8	TGTGCCAGCAGCTTACGACTAACGCAAGAGACCCAGTACTTC	CASSLRLTQETQYF
.	TRBJ2-1	15	TRBD1	TRBV6-1	TGTGCCAGCAGTACAGGGGGCGGCTCCTACAATGAGCAGTTCTTC	CASSTGGGSYNEQFF
.	TRBJ2-6	14	.	TRBV5-4	TGTGCCAGCGTGAGCCCCTCTGGGGCCAACGTCCTGACTTTC	CASVSPSGANVLTF
many	TRBJ2-1	13	.	TRBV7-2	TGTGCCAGCAGACCCGGGGGCTACAATGAGCAGTTCTTC	CASRPGGYNEQFF
.	TRBJ2-5	15	TRBD1	TRBV27	TGTGCCAGCAGTTTATCCCTGGACAGGGGGGAGACCCAGTACTTC	CASSLSLDRGETQYF
few	TRBJ2-7	14	.	TRBV6-2/TRBV6-3	TGTGCCAGCAGTTACGGGACTGCGTCCTACGAGCAGTACTTC	CASSYGTASYEQYF
.	TRBJ1-2	13	.	TRBV6-5	TGTGCCAGCAGTTACGGGGAACTATATGGCTACACCTTC	CASSYGELYGYTF
.	TRBJ2-3	15	TRBD2	TRBV4-1	TGCGCCAGCAGCCAAATAGCGGGGGGGCCCGATACGCAGTATTTT	CASSQIAGGPDTQYF
.	TRBJ2-3	20	.	TRBV2	TGTGCCAGCAGTGATCGGGTCAGGGCCTTAAAGTATGTATGGGTAGATACGCAGTATTTT	CASSDRVRALKYVWVDTQYF
.	TRBJ1-3	14	TRBD1	TRBV6-6	TGTGCCAGCAGTAAACAGGGGTCTGGAAACACCATATATTTT	CASSKQGSGNTIYF
few	TRBJ2-5	17	.	TRBV7-9	TGTGCCAGCAGCTTAGTGGCCAGCGGGCCTTACCAAGAGACCCAGTACTTC	CASSLVASGPYQETQYF
.	TRBJ2-5	15	TRBD2	TRBV28	TGTGCCAGCAGTTTACCGGACGGGGGGCAAGAGACCCAGTACTTC	CASSLPDGGQETQYF
.	TRBJ1-5	15	.	TRBV5-5	TGTGCCAGCAGCTACTCACGGGACAACTATCAGCCCCAGCATTTT	CASSYSRDNYQPQHF
many	TRBJ2-7	13	TRBD1	TRBV7-2	TGTGCCAGCAGCTTAGGACAGGGGGCCGAGCAGTACTTC	CASSLGQGAEQYF
.	TRBJ1-3	13	.	TRBV20-1	TGCAGTGCTAGAGTGGGCCCCGGAAACACCATATATTTT	CSARVGPGNTIYF
.	TRBJ2-1	16	TRBD2	TRBV6-4	TGTGCCAGCAGTGAGGTAGCGGGGCGCCCCGACAATGAGCAGTTCTTC	CASSEVAGRPDNEQFF
once	TRBJ2-7	15	.	TRBV5-1	TGCGCCAGCAGCTTGCAAGGTAGCGCTTATTACGAGCAGTACTTC	CASSLQGSAYYEQYF
few	TRBJ2-5	13	.	TRBV6-5	TGTGCCAGCAGTCAGGTCAGGGGTGAGACCCAGTACTTC	CASSQVRGETQYF
.	TRBJ2-1	13	.	TRBV12-3/TRBV12-4	TGTGCCAGCAGTTATAGTCCCCAGAATGAGCAGTTCTTC	CASSYSPQNEQFF
.	TRBJ1-1	15	TRBD1	TRBV6-5	TGTGCCAGCAGTTACTCGGGACAGGTGAACACTGAAGCTTTCTTT	CASSYSGQVNTEAFF
many	TRBJ2-5	16	TRBD1	TRBV7-2	TGTGCCAGCAGCCGCGACCCGGGACAGAATGGGGAGACCCAGTACTTC	CASSRDPGQNGETQYF
.	TRBJ2-7	15	.	TRBV19	TGTGCCAGTAGTATACGCCCATTCACCTCCTACGAGCAGTACTTC	CASSIRPFTSYEQYF
.	TRBJ1-4	13	.	TRBV6-5	TGTGCCAGCAGTTACTCGGGCGGGGAAAAACTGTTTTTT	CASSYSGGEKLFF
many	TRBJ1-5	16	.	TRBV7-8	TGTGCCAGCAGCTTAGCCTGGGGTGGGCTCAATCAGCCCCAGCATTTT	CASSLAWGGLNQPQHF
few	TRBJ2-7	16	TRBD1	TRBV27	TGTGCCAGCAGTTTATCCTGGGCAGGGGGCTCCTACGAGCAGTACTTC	CASSLSWAGGSYEQYF
few	TRBJ2-1	13	.	TRBV12-3/TRBV12-4	TGTGCCAGCACTGAGACACCGTACAATGAGCAGTTCTTC	CASTETPYNEQFF
.	TRBJ2-1	16	TRBD2	TRBV9	TGTGCCAGCGCGATAGGCGGGGGGAGCTCCTACAATGAGCAGTTCTTC	CASAIGGGSSYNEQFF
few	TRBJ2-5	13	.	TRBV12-3/TRBV12-4	TGTGCCAGCAGTCTCACTCCGAAGGAGACCCAGTACTTC	CASSLTPKETQYF
.	TRBJ1-1	15	.	TRBV27	TGTGCCAGCAGTGCCTACAGCGGGCGGAACACTGAAGCTTTCTTT	CASSAYSGRNTEAFF